Listed below are T cell receptor beta chains from one sample, sequenced in a study of regulatory T cells in long-lasting Graves disease. TCRdb called the multiplex PCR reads again in MiXCR, with one record for every CDR3 protein. This sample carries 510,000 or so distinct CDR3 sequences, 12% of them seen once, and the ten largest clones take approximately 9%. These records were also assigned to another study, of T cells in Graves' hyperthyroidism and ophthalmopathy.

The source material was peripheral blood mononuclear cells (PBMCs), sampled at new diagnosis, from a patient treated with antithyroid drugs. The receptor source for this set is a woman aged 25 to 45 with Graves disease. CDR3s include the opening cysteine and the closing phenylalanine or tryptophan. D genes are given only for firm matches. Only part of the rows carry a size: once, few, many, or a class if the clone is expanded.

>many|TRBJ1-3|NA|TRBV11-2
CASSLDSGYTIYF
TGTGCCAGCAGCTTAGATTCGGGATACACCATATATTTT
>many|TRBJ1-1|NA|TRBV12-3/TRBV12-4
CASSLTAMNTEAFF
TGTGCCAGCAGTTTGACAGCAATGAACACTGAAGCTTTCTTT
>few|TRBJ1-5|NA|TRBV7-9
CASSSTTYIQPQHF
TGTGCCAGCAGCTCAACCACTTACATTCAGCCCCAGCATTTT
>NA|TRBJ2-7|TRBD1|TRBV7-9
CASGLGQLPSYEQYF
TGTGCCAGCGGCTTGGGACAGCTCCCCTCCTACGAGCAGTACTTC
>many|TRBJ2-3|NA|TRBV7-9
CASSPRQTRDTQYF
TGTGCCAGCAGCCCCAGACAGACGAGAGATACGCAGTATTTT
>many|TRBJ2-7|NA|TRBV5-4
CASSLGGARLEQYF
TGTGCCAGCAGCTTGGGTGGTGCAAGACTCGAGCAGTACTTC
>many|TRBJ1-6|TRBD1|TRBV12-3/TRBV12-4
CASSYQKTGTGAKSYNSPLHF
TGTGCCAGCAGTTACCAAAAAACCGGGACAGGGGCTAAGTCCTATAATTCACCCCTCCACTTT
>NA|TRBJ2-7|NA|TRBV7-9
CASSVGAYEQYF
TGTGCCAGCAGCGTTGGGGCGTACGAGCAGTACTTC
>many|TRBJ1-6|TRBD1|TRBV7-9
CASSRPGQGNSPLHF
TGTGCCAGCAGCCGACCGGGACAGGGGAATTCACCCCTCCACTTT
>NA|TRBJ2-1|NA|TRBV11-3
CASSLGQGIGNSYNEQFF
TGTGCCAGCAGCTTGGGCCAGGGGATTGGCAACTCCTACAATGAGCAGTTCTTC
>many|TRBJ2-3|NA|TRBV10-3
CAISVKGAGTDTQYF
TGTGCCATCAGTGTCAAAGGGGCAGGTACAGATACGCAGTATTTT
>few|TRBJ2-5|TRBD2|TRBV4-1
CASSQDLVLAGSGSFAETQYF
TGCGCCAGCAGCCAAGACTTAGTACTAGCGGGATCAGGTAGCTTCGCAGAGACCCAGTACTTC
>few|TRBJ2-1|NA|TRBV7-3
CASSSDWDHEQFF
TGTGCCAGCAGCTCAGACTGGGACCATGAGCAGTTCTTC
>many|TRBJ1-1|NA|TRBV19
CASHTPGSAINTEAFF
TGTGCCAGTCACACCCCGGGCAGTGCCATCAACACTGAAGCTTTCTTT
>many|TRBJ2-5|TRBD2|TRBV5-4
CASSSNRGGGETQYF
TGTGCCAGCAGCTCGAATCGGGGGGGTGGCGAGACCCAGTACTTC
>NA|TRBJ1-4|NA|TRBV28
CASSLYSRRNNEKLFF
TGTGCCAGCAGTTTATATTCCCGCAGGAACAATGAAAAACTGTTTTTT
>many|TRBJ2-7|NA|TRBV6-1
CASSDSGGRYEQYF
TGTGCCAGCAGTGATTCAGGGGGGCGCTACGAGCAGTACTTC
>NA|TRBJ1-1|NA|TRBV7-9
CASSLFAGNTEAFF
TGTGCCAGCAGCTTATTCGCCGGGAACACTGAAGCTTTCTTT
>few|TRBJ1-1|NA|TRBV29-1
CSVHLGGTEAFF
TGCAGCGTTCATTTGGGGGGGACTGAAGCTTTCTTT
>many|TRBJ1-2|NA|TRBV20-1
CGEGGAPGYGYTF
TGCGGGGAAGGGGGGGCGCCCGGCTATGGCTACACCTTC
>many|TRBJ2-7|NA|TRBV2
CASRLPLGTSEQYF
TGTGCCAGCAGGCTACCCCTCGGGACCTCCGAGCAGTACTTC
>NA|TRBJ2-7|TRBD1|TRBV20-1
CSAADSGTGGNEQYF
TGCAGTGCCGCCGACTCCGGGACAGGGGGCAACGAGCAGTACTTC
>many|TRBJ2-3|NA|TRBV20-1
CSARRLDTDTQYF
TGCAGTGCTCGGCGGCTAGACACAGATACGCAGTATTTT
>NA|TRBJ1-3|NA|TRBV12-3/TRBV12-4
CASGTKVGRFSGNTIYF
TGTGCCAGCGGGACTAAGGTGGGACGGTTCTCTGGAAACACCATATATTTT
>NA|TRBJ2-2|NA|TRBV18
CASSPPQGGYTGELFF
TGTGCCAGCTCACCACCGCAGGGGGGTTACACCGGGGAGCTGTTTTTT
>NA|TRBJ2-1|TRBD2|TRBV4-2
CASSQDGGGTGNEQFF
TGTGCCAGCAGCCAAGATGGCGGGGGGACTGGCAATGAGCAGTTCTTC
>many|TRBJ1-2|TRBD1|TRBV7-9
CASSAQGFRYGYTF
TGTGCCAGCAGCGCACAGGGGTTTCGCTATGGCTACACCTTC
>NA|TRBJ2-3|TRBD2|TRBV19
CASSISGGRDTQYF
TGTGCCAGTAGTATCTCTGGCGGGAGAGATACGCAGTATTTT
>few|TRBJ2-3|NA|TRBV6-2/TRBV6-3
CASSQYPDTQYF
TGTGCCAGCAGCCAATACCCCGATACGCAGTATTTT